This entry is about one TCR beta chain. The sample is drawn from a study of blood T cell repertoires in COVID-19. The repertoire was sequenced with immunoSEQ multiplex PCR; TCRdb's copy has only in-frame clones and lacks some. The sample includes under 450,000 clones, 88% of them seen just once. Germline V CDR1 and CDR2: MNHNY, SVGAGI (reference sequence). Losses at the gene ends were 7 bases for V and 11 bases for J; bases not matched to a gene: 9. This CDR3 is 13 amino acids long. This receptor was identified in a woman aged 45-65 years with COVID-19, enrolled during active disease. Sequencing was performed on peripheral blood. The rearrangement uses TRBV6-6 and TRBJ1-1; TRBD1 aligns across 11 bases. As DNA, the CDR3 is TGTGCCAGCACTCCCGGGACAGGGGGGGCGGCTTTCTTT. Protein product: CASTPGTGGAAFF.